The entry below gives a single TCR beta chain sequence along with its context. Generated by immunoSEQ multiplex PCR, the TCRdb table keeps only in-frame clones and is missing some. Here the sample spans 110,000 or so clones, approximately 87% being singletons. This sample is drawn from a study of blood T cell repertoires in COVID-19. About the research overall: There were acute and convalescent COVID-19 samples, and they came from the United States, Italy and Spain.

Per the germline V gene, CDR1 is MDHEN and CDR2 is SYDVKM. V shed 5 bases, J shed 6 bases, and the junction held 7 bases outside the gene matches. This CDR3 spans 14 amino acids. The sample comprised peripheral blood. The sequence was collected from a woman in her fifties or sixties with acute or convalescent COVID-19. The chain employs TRBV28 and TRBJ2-4, with 7 positions matching TRBD2. Here the CDR3 reads CASSLDQRGNIQYF. Here the CDR3 DNA reads TGTGCCAGCAGTCTCGACCAGCGGGGAAACATTCAGTACTTC.